This is a list of T cell receptor beta chains from one sample in a study of T cell responses to AZD1222 COVID-19 vaccine. The data were produced by immunoSEQ multiplex PCR, yet TCRdb's version contains in-frame clones alone and is incomplete. Counted here are about 70,000 clones, approximately 81% occurring once; the ten biggest clones make up about 20%. This material consisted of peripheral blood, taken on day 0 of AZD1222 vaccination. The receptors were gathered from an adult in good health. The CDR3 runs from the conserved cysteine through the conserved F or W. The D gene is left open where the match is weak. Not every row has a clone size; where given, it reads once, few, many or a size class.

J,D,V,size,CDR3,DNA
TRBJ1-4,NA,TRBV6-6,NA,CASSASPTNEKLFF,TGTGCCAGCAGTGCGAGTCCAACTAATGAAAAACTGTTTTTT
TRBJ2-5,NA,TRBV18,NA,CASSPHPRQETQYF,TGTGCCAGCTCACCACATCCGCGACAAGAGACCCAGTACTTC
TRBJ2-7,TRBD2,TRBV5-4,NA,CASSRSGSYEQYF,TGTGCCAGCAGCCGTAGCGGGAGTTACGAGCAGTACTTC
TRBJ1-5,TRBD1,TRBV7-2,NA,CASSLVAQGEQPQHF,TGTGCCAGCAGCTTAGTTGCACAGGGGGAACAGCCCCAGCATTTT
TRBJ2-7,NA,TRBV10-2,NA,CASSGALSYEQYF,TGCGCCAGCAGTGGGGCCTTATCCTACGAGCAGTACTTC
TRBJ2-1,TRBD2,TRBV20-1,NA,CSASTGGGYNEQFF,TGCAGTGCCAGTACGGGAGGGGGCTACAATGAGCAGTTCTTC
TRBJ1-6,NA,TRBV4-1,few,CASSSYNSPLHF,TGCGCCAGCAGTTCCTATAATTCACCCCTCCACTTT
TRBJ2-5,NA,TRBV27,NA,CASSARLPAQETQYF,TGTGCCAGCAGTGCCCGACTACCGGCTCAAGAGACCCAGTACTTC
TRBJ2-7,NA,TRBV7-8,NA,CASSYLRDGEQYF,TGTGCCAGCAGCTACTTGCGGGATGGGGAGCAGTACTTC
TRBJ1-5,NA,TRBV12-5,NA,CASGLVSNNQPQHF,TGTGCTAGTGGTTTGGTATCCAATAATCAGCCCCAGCATTTT
TRBJ2-1,NA,TRBV5-1,NA,CASSMDSPLGEQFF,TGCGCCAGCAGCATGGACAGTCCTCTGGGGGAGCAGTTCTTC
TRBJ1-5,TRBD1,TRBV5-1,NA,CASSSLPGAGGPDGNQPQHF,TGCGCCAGCAGCTCACTCCCCGGGGCAGGGGGCCCGGATGGCAATCAGCCCCAGCATTTT
TRBJ1-5,NA,TRBV19,NA,CASSIGGGQPQHF,TGTGCCAGTAGTATTGGGGGTGGGCAGCCCCAGCATTTT
TRBJ2-7,TRBD1,TRBV18,NA,CASSRFTGAYEQYF,TGTGCCAGCTCACGCTTTACAGGGGCCTACGAGCAGTACTTC
TRBJ1-2,NA,TRBV7-8,NA,CASSLSGSLGSYTF,TGTGCCAGCAGCCTCTCGGGATCCCTAGGAAGCTACACCTTC
TRBJ1-4,NA,TRBV5-1,NA,CASSPLGRSNEKLFF,TGCGCCAGCAGCCCGTTGGGGCGGTCTAATGAAAAACTGTTTTTT
TRBJ1-1,NA,TRBV2,NA,CASSTSEVTAEAFF,TGTGCCAGCAGCACCTCCGAGGTAACGGCTGAAGCTTTCTTT
TRBJ1-5,NA,TRBV10-2,few,CASSPGGNQPQHF,TGCGCCAGCTCGCCAGGGGGCAATCAGCCCCAGCATTTT
TRBJ1-1,NA,TRBV6-6,NA,CASSWRDNSEAFF,TGTGCCAGCAGTTGGAGGGACAACTCTGAAGCTTTCTTT
TRBJ1-5,TRBD1,TRBV6-5,once,CASSRGTVNQPQHF,TGTGCCAGCAGCCGCGGGACAGTCAATCAGCCCCAGCATTTT
TRBJ2-3,NA,TRBV5-1,NA,CASSWDSAPDTQYF,TGCGCCAGCAGCTGGGACTCGGCTCCAGATACGCAGTATTTT
TRBJ1-1,NA,TRBV29-1,NA,CSSAVGANTEAFF,TGCAGCTCCGCCGTAGGCGCGAACACTGAAGCTTTCTTT
TRBJ1-2,NA,TRBV20-1,NA,CSAPNYGYTF,TGCAGTGCTCCCAACTATGGCTACACCTTC
TRBJ1-3,NA,TRBV5-1,NA,CASRSGQGNTIYF,TGCGCCAGCCGAAGCGGGCAGGGAAACACCATATATTTT
TRBJ1-1,NA,TRBV6-5,once,CASSYSGFTEAFF,TGTGCCAGCAGTTACTCGGGTTTCACTGAAGCTTTCTTT
TRBJ1-1,TRBD1,TRBV18,NA,CASSEGQAAFF,TGTGCCAGCTCAGAGGGACAGGCAGCTTTCTTT
TRBJ2-7,NA,TRBV5-1,NA,CASSSGTSISYEQYF,TGCGCCAGCAGCTCCGGGACATCAATCTCCTACGAGCAGTACTTC
TRBJ2-7,NA,TRBV6-5,NA,CASSLLTGSYEQYF,TGTGCCAGCAGTTTATTGACAGGATCCTACGAGCAGTACTTC
TRBJ1-1,NA,TRBV5-1,few,CASSPGGPMNTEAFF,TGCGCCAGCAGCCCGGGCGGACCCATGAACACTGAAGCTTTCTTT
TRBJ2-2,NA,TRBV7-9,NA,CASSLTENTGELFF,TGTGCCAGCAGCTTAACGGAGAACACCGGGGAGCTGTTTTTT
TRBJ1-1,NA,TRBV20-1,NA,CSAGGQLNTEAFF,TGCAGTGCTGGTGGACAGTTGAACACTGAAGCTTTCTTT
TRBJ2-6,NA,TRBV19,NA,CASTRGEGLGANVLTF,TGTGCCAGTACGCGGGGTGAGGGACTTGGGGCCAACGTCCTGACTTTC
TRBJ1-3,NA,TRBV12-3/TRBV12-4,NA,CASSWGSGNTIYF,TGTGCCAGCAGTTGGGGTTCTGGAAACACCATATATTTT
TRBJ1-4,NA,TRBV5-4,NA,CASSLTVNEKLFF,TGTGCCAGCAGCCTAACAGTTAATGAAAAACTGTTTTTT
TRBJ1-1,NA,TRBV7-6,NA,CASSLAPEMNTEAFF,TGTGCCAGCAGCTTAGCGCCCGAGATGAACACTGAAGCTTTCTTT